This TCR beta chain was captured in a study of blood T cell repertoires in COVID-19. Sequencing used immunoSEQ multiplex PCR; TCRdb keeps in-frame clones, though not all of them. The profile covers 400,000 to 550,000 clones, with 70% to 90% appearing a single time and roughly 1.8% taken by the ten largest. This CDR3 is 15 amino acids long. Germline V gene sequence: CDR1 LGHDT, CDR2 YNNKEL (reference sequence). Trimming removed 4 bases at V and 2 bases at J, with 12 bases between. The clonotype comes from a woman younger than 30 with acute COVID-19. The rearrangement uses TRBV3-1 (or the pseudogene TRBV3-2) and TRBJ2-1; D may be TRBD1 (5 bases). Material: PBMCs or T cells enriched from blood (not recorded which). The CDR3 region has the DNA TGTGCCAGCAGCCTCACAGGCGCAACCTACAATGAGCAGTTCTTC. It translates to CASSLTGATYNEQFF.